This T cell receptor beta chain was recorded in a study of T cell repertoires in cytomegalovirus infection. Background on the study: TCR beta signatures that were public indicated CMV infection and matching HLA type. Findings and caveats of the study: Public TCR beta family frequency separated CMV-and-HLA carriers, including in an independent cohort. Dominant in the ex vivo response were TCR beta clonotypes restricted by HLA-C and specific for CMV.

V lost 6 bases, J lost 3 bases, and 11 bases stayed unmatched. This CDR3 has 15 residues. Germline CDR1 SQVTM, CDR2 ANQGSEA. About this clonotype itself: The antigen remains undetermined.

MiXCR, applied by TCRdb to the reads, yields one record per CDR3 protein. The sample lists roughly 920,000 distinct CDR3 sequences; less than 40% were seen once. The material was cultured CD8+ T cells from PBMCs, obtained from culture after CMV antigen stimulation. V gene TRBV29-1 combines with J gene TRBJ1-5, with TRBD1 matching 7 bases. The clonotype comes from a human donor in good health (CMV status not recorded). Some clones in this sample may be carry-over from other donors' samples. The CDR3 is CSVVYRGGNNQPQHF. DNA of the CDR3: TGCAGCGTAGTATACAGGGGAGGGAACAATCAGCCCCAGCATTTT.